The sequence of this TCR beta chain was determined in a study of CD8 T cells in ankylosing spondylitis. Quantitative barcoded 5'-RACE was used to prepare TCR beta libraries. Via MiXCR, TCRdb re-called the 5' RACE reads, giving one row per CDR3 protein. This table holds around 320,000 distinct CDR3 sequences, roughly 20% found once. Points from the study as a whole: Those disease-linked clones were CD8+; they were also relatively rare in peripheral blood. Among TCR beta sequences, a motif of eight highly homologous variants appeared characteristic of ankylosing spondylitis blood.

The CDR3 contains 15 residues. CDR1 SGHTA and CDR2 FQGNSA come from the germline V gene. V was shortened by 6 bases and J by 7 bases, with 22 bases between the two germline ends. This clonotype was detected ten times or more. The antigen is not known. The gene calls are TRBV7-2 and TRBJ2-7; D is ambiguous. Sequencing was performed on blood, either unsorted or a sorted T cell fraction (not recorded which). The TCR comes from a female donor with ankylosing spondylitis or in good health (not recorded which). As DNA, the CDR3 is TGTGCCAGCAGTCCCCCCAGGTCCGAAGTGAGGGAGCAGTACTTC. Protein: CASSPPRSEVREQYF.